This T cell receptor (beta chain) was captured by sequencing in a study of blood T cell repertoires in COVID-19. Germline loops: CDR1 KGHDR, CDR2 SFDVKD. The CDR3 runs to 15 residues. Trimming cost V 5 bases and J 2 bases, with 13 bases left between them. Repertoires were generated with immunoSEQ multiplex PCR, while TCRdb's copy carries only in-frame clones and drops some. The sample lists about 70,000 clones; around 88% were seen once. Sequencing was carried out using peripheral blood. The gene calls are TRBV24-1 and TRBJ2-3; TRBD1 might be the D (5 bases). This TCR came from a human donor in a cohort sampled during active COVID-19. CDR3: CATSGGLTHTDTQYF. The DNA for the CDR3 is TGTGCCACCAGTGGGGGCCTAACCCACACAGATACGCAGTATTTT.